Following are 21 T cell receptor beta chains from one sample sequenced in a study of blood T cell repertoires in COVID-19. Sequenced by immunoSEQ multiplex PCR; TCRdb stores in-frame clones only, minus some. The table has 91,000 or so clones, 85% to 90% seen once. Input material: peripheral blood. These receptors all stem from an older woman in a cohort sampled during active or convalescent COVID-19.

The genes are TRBV18 and TRBJ2-2, with D hard to call. Germline V gene data show CDR1 as KGHSH and CDR2 as LQKENI. CDR3 length: 17 amino acids. Trimming took off 3 bases at V and 1 base at J, with 15 bases between the two ends. The CDR3 loop reads CASSPLDSTGNTGELFF. The CDR3 DNA sequence: TGTGCCAGCTCACCTCTAGACTCCACCGGGAACACCGGGGAGCTGTTTTTT.

V usage is TRBV7-9 and J usage is TRBJ1-1, with 9 bases fitting TRBD1. V was pared by 5 bases and J by 4 bases, with 5 bases of the junction left unmatched. Germline CDR1 is SEHNR and CDR2 is FQNEAQ (reference sequence). CDR3 size: 14 residues. The CDR3 DNA is TGTGCCAGCAGCCTCCCGGGACAGGGCACTGAAGCTTTCTTT. Protein product: CASSLPGQGTEAFF.

This clone was seen once. In nucleotides, the CDR3 is TGCGCCAGCAGCCTCCCCAGTACAGGGGGCGATGGCTACACCTTC. This translates into CASSLPSTGGDGYTF. The V gene is TRBV5-1, the J gene TRBJ1-2, with 9 positions matching TRBD1. This CDR3 contains 15 residues. Germline trimming cut 4 bases from V and 6 bases from J; bases unmatched to any gene: 10. Germline V gives CDR1 SGHRS, CDR2 YFSETQ.

This rearrangement joins TRBV6-5 to TRBJ1-4; D gene unclear. V gave up 5 bases and J gave up 5 bases, with 6 bases separating them. CDR3 size: 12 residues. The germline V gene has CDR1 MNHEY and CDR2 SVGAGI. The CDR3 DNA follows: TGTGCCAGCAGTCAATTCAATGAAAAACTGTTTTTT. Amino acids: CASSQFNEKLFF.

The V call is TRBV5-1, the J call TRBJ2-5, with a tentative D call TRBD2 (6 bases). This CDR3 is 15 amino acids long. The germline gives CDR1 SGHRS, CDR2 YFSETQ. V lost 4 bases to trimming and J lost 1 base, with 14 bases between them. CDR3 in DNA: TGCGCCAGCAGCCTCCCCGGGAGCCTCCAAGAGACCCAGTACTTC. This sequence encodes CASSLPGSLQETQYF. Using reference TRBV5-1 and TRBJ2-5 for the parts outside the CDR3, the full variable domain is KAGVTQTPRYLIKTRGQQVTLSCSPISGHRSVSWYQQTPGQGLQFLFEYFSETQRNKGNFPGRFSGRQFSNSRSEMNVSTLELGDSALYLCASSLPGSLQETQYFGPGTRLLVL.

The rearrangement uses TRBV4-1 and TRBJ2-1; D unresolved. This CDR3 comprises 14 residues. CDR1 is MGHRA and CDR2 is YSYEKL in the germline V gene. Trimming stripped 5 bases from V and 6 bases from J, with 14 bases between. CDR3 sequence (DNA): TGCGCCAGCAGCGTGGGCCCCTTGGGCAATGAGCAGTTCTTC. This encodes CASSVGPLGNEQFF.

The DNA of the CDR3 is TGCGCCAGCAGACGAGACTCTTGGGAGCAGTACTTC. This sequence encodes CASRRDSWEQYF. The genes are TRBV5-1 and TRBJ2-7; D remains unclear. This CDR3 spans 12 amino acids. V dropped 5 bases and J dropped 7 bases, with 13 bases sitting between them. Germline V gives CDR1 SGHRS, CDR2 YFSETQ.

This clone was picked up a small number of times. Other nucleotide sequences from this sample produce the same CDR3. The gene calls are TRBV11-2 and TRBJ2-7; TRBD2 matches 11 bases. V gave up 3 bases and J gave up 1 base; unmatched junction bases: 2. Germline V gene data show CDR1 as SGHAT and CDR2 as FQNNGV. This CDR3 comprises 15 residues. The CDR3 nucleotides read TGTGCCAGCAGCTTCGGGACTAGCGGATCCTACGAGCAGTACTTC. Translating it yields CASSFGTSGSYEQYF.

This chain links TRBV27 with TRBJ2-2; 11 bases match TRBD2. The CDR3 has 15 amino acids. In germline, CDR1 is MNHEY, CDR2 SMNVEV (reference sequence). V shed 4 bases, J shed 5 bases, and the junction held 3 bases outside the gene matches. This CDR3 is CASSYGTSGTGELFF. The CDR3 DNA reads as TGTGCCAGCAGTTACGGGACTAGCGGTACCGGGGAGCTGTTTTTT.

The rearrangement joins TRBV5-1 to TRBJ1-1; D possibly corresponds to TRBD1 (6 bases). Germline V CDR1 and CDR2: SGHRS, YFSETQ. This CDR3 is built from 14 residues. V was clipped by 4 bases and J by 10 bases, with 20 bases between them. The CDR3 reads CASSVTGSAVRAFF. CDR3 bases: TGCGCCAGCAGCGTAACAGGGTCCGCCGTACGAGCTTTCTTT.

A few counts support this clone. This chain uses TRBV9 with TRBJ1-3; D is perhaps TRBD1 (6 bases). V was shortened by 0 bases and J by 3 bases, with 7 bases between the two germline ends. The germline V gene encodes CDR1 SGDLS and CDR2 YYNGEE. This CDR3 contains 14 residues. As DNA, the CDR3 is TGTGCCAGCAGCGTAGAGGGGGTTGGAAACACCATATATTTT. Translated: CASSVEGVGNTIYF.

The chain combines TRBV6-4 with TRBJ1-1; weak D call: TRBD1 (6 bases). Germline V lookup: CDR1 MRHNA, CDR2 SNTAGT. Trimming took 0 bases from V and 1 from J, leaving 12 bases between them. This CDR3 comprises 16 residues. CDR3 in amino acids: CASSDSGQSQNTEAFF. CDR3 DNA sequence: TGTGCCAGCAGTGACTCCGGACAGAGCCAGAACACTGAAGCTTTCTTT.

The gene calls are TRBV18 and TRBJ2-1, with TRBD2 matching 7 bases. The V and J ends lost 5 bases and 2 bases, in that order; junction bases with no gene match: 6. This CDR3 is built from 15 residues. Germline V lookup: CDR1 KGHSH, CDR2 LQKENI. CDR3 coding DNA: TGTGCCAGCTCATATAGCGGGCCTACCTACAATGAGCAGTTCTTC. It specifies CASSYSGPTYNEQFF.

The CDR3 region is CAISAGGYEQYF. In DNA, the CDR3 is TGTGCCATCAGTGCAGGGGGCTACGAGCAGTACTTC. This chain links TRBV10-3 with TRBJ2-7, with 7 bases that match TRBD1. From germline, CDR1 is ENHRY and CDR2 SYGVKD. This CDR3 comprises 12 residues. V shed 4 bases and J 3 bases; nucleotides not matched to a gene: 0.

The chain recombines TRBV3-1 (or the pseudogene TRBV3-2) with TRBJ2-7; TRBD2 agrees at 10 bases. The CDR3 covers 14 residues. The J segment lost 7 bases and the V segment lost 2 bases, leaving 5 bases of the junction unmatched. Germline V gene lookup returns CDR1 LGHDT and CDR2 YNNKEL (reference sequence). This CDR3 reads CASSQTAGGREQYF. The CDR3 region has the DNA TGTGCCAGCAGCCAAACAGCGGGAGGGCGGGAGCAGTACTTC.

The rearrangement uses TRBV30 and TRBJ2-7, with a weak D call TRBD2 (6 bases). CDR3 length equals 13 residues. V lost 3 bases, J lost 5 bases, and 14 bases lay in between. Germline V gives CDR1 GTSNPN, CDR2 SVGIG (reference sequence). The CDR3 DNA follows: TGTGCCTGGAGGACTAGTGGCCTTAACGAGCAGTACTTC. Protein: CAWRTSGLNEQYF.

This clone was observed at least ten times. The chain joins TRBV6-4 to TRBJ1-2; possibly TRBD1 for D (5 bases). Germline loops: CDR1 MRHNA, CDR2 SNTAGT. V was shortened by 3 bases and J by 8 bases, with 19 bases between the two germline ends. The CDR3 has 15 amino acids. CDR3 nucleotides: TGTGCCAGCAGTGAAAGTTTGGAGGGGTCAGGAGGCTACACCTTC. Protein: CASSESLEGSGGYTF.

The chain links TRBV19 to TRBJ1-2, with D possibly TRBD1 on 5 matching bases. The CDR3 spans 13 residues. Germline V gives CDR1 LNHDA, CDR2 SQIVND (reference sequence). With 7 bases removed from V and 8 bases from J, the gap between germline ends came to 17 bases. The CDR3 reads CASTPRTNRGYTF. The CDR3 nucleotides read TGTGCCAGTACCCCCCGGACAAATCGGGGCTACACCTTC.

The rearrangement joins TRBV27 to TRBJ2-7; TRBD1 agrees at 11 bases. Germline CDR1 and CDR2: MNHEY and SMNVEV (reference sequence). The CDR3 sequence is 15 residues long. The junction had 7 bases not matched to a gene; V was cut back by 3 bases and J by 6 bases. CDR3 protein: CASSFLGQGAGEQYF. The CDR3, as DNA: TGTGCCAGCAGTTTTTTAGGACAGGGGGCTGGCGAGCAGTACTTC.

The rearrangement joins TRBV28 to TRBJ2-7, with 8 bases that match TRBD2. Unmatched junction bases numbered 8, after V lost 6 bases and J lost 7 bases. The CDR3 totals 13 residues. Per the germline V gene, CDR1 is MDHEN and CDR2 is SYDVKM. The CDR3 loop reads CASSSAGVQEQYF. The DNA of the CDR3 is TGTGCCAGCAGCTCAGCGGGAGTTCAAGAGCAGTACTTC.

In this sample, this clone turned up once. The chain links TRBV7-8 to TRBJ1-3; D remains ambiguous. Germline CDR1 reads SGHVS; CDR2 reads FQNEAQ. Deletions cut 5 bases from V and 2 bases from J, with 10 bases between. The CDR3 contains 14 residues. The DNA for the CDR3 is TGTGCCAGCAGCGTACAACAGACTGGAAACACCATATATTTT. Its translation: CASSVQQTGNTIYF.